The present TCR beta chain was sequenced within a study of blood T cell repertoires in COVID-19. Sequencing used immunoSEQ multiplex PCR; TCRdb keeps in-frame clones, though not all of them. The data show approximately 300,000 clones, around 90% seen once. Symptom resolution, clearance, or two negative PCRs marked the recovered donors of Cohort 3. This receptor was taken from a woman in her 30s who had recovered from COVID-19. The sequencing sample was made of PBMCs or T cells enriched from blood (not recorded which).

The CDR3 region is CASSPRVGVNTEAFF. The CDR3 bases are TGTGCCAGCAGCCCTCGAGTGGGAGTGAACACTGAAGCTTTCTTT. The gene calls are TRBV5-8 and TRBJ1-1, with D uncertain. The CDR3 runs to 15 residues. Trimming cost V 4 bases and J 0 bases, with 13 bases left between them. Germline-derived CDR1 and CDR2 are SGHTS and YDEGEE.